This T cell receptor (beta chain) was profiled in a study of metastatic and nonmetastatic thyroid tumors. Overall study context: Repertoires were compared across blood and tumor or nodule tissue from malignant and benign thyroid patients.

This clone was counted ten times or more. The length of the CDR3 is 14 residues. With 3 bases clipped from V and 3 bases from J, the junction kept 4 bases outside the gene matches. Germline V CDR1 and CDR2: MDHEN, SYDVKM. All patients were treatment-naive before thyroid surgery. TCRdb re-clonotyped the PCR reads via MiXCR. Here the sample spans around 22,000 clones, roughly 36% being singletons. The chain has TRBV28 and TRBJ2-5; TRBD1 agrees at 7 bases. The sequencing input was blood. The sequence was collected from a male donor with papillary thyroid cancer or a benign thyroid nodule (not recorded which). Some clones in this sample may be carry-over from other donors' samples. CDR3 DNA sequence: TGTGCCAGCAGTTTCCGGGACAGTGAAGAGACCCAGTACTTC. This translates into CASSFRDSEETQYF.